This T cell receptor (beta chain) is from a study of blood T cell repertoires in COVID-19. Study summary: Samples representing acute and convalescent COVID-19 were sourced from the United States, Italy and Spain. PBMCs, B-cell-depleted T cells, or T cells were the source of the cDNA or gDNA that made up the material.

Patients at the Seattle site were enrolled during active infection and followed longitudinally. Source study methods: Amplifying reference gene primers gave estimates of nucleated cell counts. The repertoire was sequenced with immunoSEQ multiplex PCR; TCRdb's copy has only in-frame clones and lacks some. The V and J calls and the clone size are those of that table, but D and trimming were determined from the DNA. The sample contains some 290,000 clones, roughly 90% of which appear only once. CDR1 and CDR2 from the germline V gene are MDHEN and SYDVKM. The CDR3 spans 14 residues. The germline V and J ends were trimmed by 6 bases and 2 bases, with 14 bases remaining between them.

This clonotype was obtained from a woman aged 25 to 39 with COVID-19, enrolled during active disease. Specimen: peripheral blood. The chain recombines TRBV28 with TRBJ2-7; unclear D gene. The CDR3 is CASRVYGSTYEQYF. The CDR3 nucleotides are TGTGCCAGCAGGGTATACGGGTCTACCTACGAGCAGTACTTC.